These T cell receptor beta chains were read from a single sample in a study of shared clonotypes between healthy human individuals. Only in-frame clones appear in the TCRdb table, and some are missing; sequencing was by immunoSEQ multiplex PCR. This sample carries 2.5 million or so clones, approximately 92% of them seen once, and the ten largest clones take over 0.12%. Material: naive CD4+ T cells sorted from blood. These receptors came from a man between 18 and 29 years old in good health. Each CDR3 is given with its conserved first and last residue. A D gene is named only where the DNA matches it firmly. Clone sizes are given selectively: once, few, many, or a class where the clone is expanded.

TRBJ1-5 TRBV5-5 once . 17 TGTGCCAGCAGCTCGGGCCTGAACAGACGTGGCCATCAGCCCCAGCATTTT CASSSGLNRRGHQPQHF
TRBJ2-5 TRBV2 . TRBD2 15 TGTGCCAGCAGAGAAGTTGTGGGAGGGAAAGAGACCCAGTACTTC CASREVVGGKETQYF
TRBJ1-1 TRBV19 . TRBD1 13 TGTGCCAGTAGTAGCCGTGGGACAGGTGAAGCTTTCTTT CASSSRGTGEAFF
TRBJ2-2 TRBV7-7 . TRBD1 15 TGTGCTAGCAGCCCGGACAGGGAGAACACCGGGGAGCTGTTTTTT CASSPDRENTGELFF
TRBJ1-3 TRBV6-6 . TRBD1 13 TGTGCCAGCGACGGACAGGGTCTAGACACCATATATTTT CASDGQGLDTIYF
TRBJ2-7 TRBV7-2 . TRBD1 16 TGTGCCAGCAGCTCGAGGGGGCAGGTACCAACCTACGAGCAGTACTTC CASSSRGQVPTYEQYF
TRBJ2-3 TRBV2 once . 14 TGTGCCAGCACTGGAGCGTCTCGCACAGATACGCAGTATTTT CASTGASRTDTQYF
TRBJ2-7 TRBV5-5 . . 18 TGTGCCAGCAGCTTGGATGGGCTACAGGGATTGGCGTCCTACGAGCAGTACTTC CASSLDGLQGLASYEQYF
TRBJ1-1 TRBV7-8 . . 13 TGTGCCAGCAGCTTACCCATGAACACTGAAGCTTTCTTT CASSLPMNTEAFF
TRBJ2-3 TRBV21-1 once . 13 TGTGCCAGCAGCAAAGGATCTACAGATACGCAGTATTTT CASSKGSTDTQYF
TRBJ2-5 TRBV7-2 . . 14 TGTGCCAGCAGCTTAGGTCTTAGCCGGGAGACCCAGTACTTC CASSLGLSRETQYF
TRBJ1-2 TRBV28 . . 15 TGTGCCAGCAGGAGGGAAGGCAGTTCTAACTATGGCTACACCTTC CASRREGSSNYGYTF
TRBJ2-5 TRBV6-5 . . 16 TGTGCCAGCAGTTACTCGATCGGGGGGCCGGGGGAGACCCAGTACTTC CASSYSIGGPGETQYF
TRBJ2-1 TRBV5-6 . . 14 TGTGCCAGCAGCTTGGTTGGGGTATACAATGAGCAGTTCTTC CASSLVGVYNEQFF
TRBJ2-7 TRBV10-3 . . 11 TGTGCCATCAGGGATTCCTACGAGCAGTACTTC CAIRDSYEQYF
TRBJ2-3 TRBV10-3 . . 12 TGTGCCTCGGGGTCCAACACAGATACGCAGTATTTT CASGSNTDTQYF
TRBJ2-3 TRBV9 . . 15 TGTGCCAGCAGCGTAGGTGGGGGGGCAACGGATACGCAGTATTTT CASSVGGGATDTQYF
TRBJ2-5 TRBV7-8 . TRBD1 14 TGTGCCAGCAGCTTAGCGACAGGGGGACGGGAGCAGTACTTC CASSLATGGREQYF
TRBJ2-3 TRBV7-6 . . 17 TGTGCCAGCAGCCCGCTGGACCTATCTCCTAGCACAGATACGCAGTATTTT CASSPLDLSPSTDTQYF
TRBJ2-2 TRBV2 . . 15 TGTGCCAGCAGTGAAGCCCGAACAGCGGTCGGGGAGCTGTTTTTT CASSEARTAVGELFF
TRBJ1-1 TRBV10-3 . . 12 TGTGCCATCGGGCGGGGGTTCACTGAAGCTTTCTTT CAIGRGFTEAFF
TRBJ1-4 TRBV7-9 . . 14 TGTGCCAGCACCGGGGGGCCAACTAATGAAAAACTGTTTTTT CASTGGPTNEKLFF
TRBJ2-7 TRBV6-6 . . 15 TGTGCCAGCAGTCGGGAAGGGAGTTTTCTCTACGAGCAGTACTTC CASSREGSFLYEQYF
TRBJ2-1 TRBV5-1 few TRBD1 14 TGCGCCAGCAGCTTGGGAGACAGGGGATATGGACAGTTCTTC CASSLGDRGYGQFF
TRBJ1-6 TRBV5-5 . . 15 TGTGCCAGCAGCTTGGAACCGATCGATAATTCACCCCTCCACTTT CASSLEPIDNSPLHF
TRBJ1-1 TRBV7-9 . TRBD1 14 TGTGCCAGCAGCTTAGCGGAGGGGGCGGGTGAAGCTTTCTTT CASSLAEGAGEAFF
TRBJ2-1 TRBV5-6 once . 16 TGTGCCAGCAGCTTAAAGCCCGTCAGCTCCTACAATGAGCAGTTCTTC CASSLKPVSSYNEQFF
TRBJ2-6 TRBV11-2 . . 19 TGTGCCAGCAGCCCCGTCCCACTAGCATCTGGCTCTGGGGCCAACGTCCTGACTTTC CASSPVPLASGSGANVLTF
TRBJ2-1 TRBV9 . TRBD2 16 TGTGCCAGCAGCGTTGCCCCCCGGGGGGGTTATAATGAGCAGTTCTTC CASSVAPRGGYNEQFF
TRBJ2-7 TRBV4-3 once . 13 TGCGCCAGCAGCCAAGCGGGACATACCGAGCAGTACTTC CASSQAGHTEQYF
TRBJ1-6 TRBV4-1 . TRBD1 15 TGCGCCAGCAGCCAAGCGGGACAGGGGGTTCCACCCCTCCACTTT CASSQAGQGVPPLHF
TRBJ1-3 TRBV11-2 . . 15 TGTGCCAGCAGCCCCCGGCCAGGGGCTATTGACACCATATATTTT CASSPRPGAIDTIYF
TRBJ2-7 TRBV25-1 . . 13 TGTGCCAGCAGTGAACAGTACCCCTACGAGCAGTACTTC CASSEQYPYEQYF
TRBJ2-5 TRBV9 once TRBD1 16 TGTGCCAGCAGCCCCAGACAGGGGGCGCAGCAAGAGACCCAGTACTTC CASSPRQGAQQETQYF
TRBJ2-7 TRBV4-1 . TRBD2 17 TGCGCCAGCAGCCAAGAACCAGGGCTAGCGGGACTCTACGAGCAGTACTTC CASSQEPGLAGLYEQYF
TRBJ2-3 TRBV5-1 . TRBD2 21 TGCGCCAGCAGCTTGGCCTTCAGGGGCGGGAGGGCCGGAGCTGCCACAGATACGCAGTATTTT CASSLAFRGGRAGAATDTQYF
TRBJ1-2 TRBV5-4 . . 12 TGTGCCAGCAGATTTGGGGCCTATGGCTACACCTTC CASRFGAYGYTF
TRBJ1-5 TRBV28 . . 9 TGTGCCAGCGGTCAGCCCCAGCATTTT CASGQPQHF
TRBJ1-5 TRBV30 . . 19 TGTGCCTGGAGTGTCTGGGGCAGTCAAACAAGGGAGGGGAATCAGCCCCAGCATTTT CAWSVWGSQTREGNQPQHF
TRBJ1-3 TRBV6-1 . . 17 TGTGCCAGCAGTGAAAGTCCTGTTTTGGAGGTCTGGAACACCATATATTTT CASSESPVLEVWNTIYF
TRBJ2-1 TRBV30 . . 13 TGTGCCTGGAGAGGGACGCCTTACAATGAGCAGTTCTTC CAWRGTPYNEQFF